Given below is one T cell receptor beta chain in context. Its antigen remains unknown. This specimen belongs to a study of T-cell reconstitution after alpha-beta-depleted transplantation in children. General observations from the study: T-cell counts and diversity at one year post-transplant came mainly from newly produced T cells.

For TCRbeta, the library was prepared with unique molecular identifiers. TCRdb processed the PCR reads anew with MiXCR; each CDR3 protein has one entry. The sample includes around 490,000 distinct CDR3 sequences, 10% to 12% of them seen just once. Germline V gives CDR1 SQVTM, CDR2 ANQGSEA. The germline V and J ends were trimmed by 3 bases and 3 bases, with 12 bases remaining between them. This CDR3 has 13 amino acids. Sample: PBMCs, mostly from graft donor cells, taken 180 days after TCRalphabeta/CD19-depleted stem cell transplant. This TCR was sampled from a female patient aged 2-15 years who had a stem cell transplant for aplastic anemia, so the T cells may come from the graft donor. V usage is TRBV29-1 and J usage is TRBJ2-7; D gene unclear. The CDR3 reads CSVDGHVIYEQYF. For the CDR3, the DNA is TGCAGCGTTGATGGTCATGTCATCTACGAGCAGTACTTC.